The entry below describes one T cell receptor (beta chain). This receptor's antigen is unknown. As a mouse receptor, it takes its gene names and germline sequences from the mouse. Pooled mouse cutaneous lymph node cells were stained for CD4, CD8alpha, NKG2D, NKG2ACE and other markers and were then sorted on a BD Influx. Library prep was done by the immunoSEQ multiplex PCR assay. RNA was extracted from all samples and reverse transcribed into cDNA as template for TCR sequencing. SuperScript III was used for first-strand cDNA synthesis, primed with a 2:1 mix of oligo-dT and random hexamers. Amplification bias was assessed with a synthetic immune receptor repertoire, and residual bias was removed computationally. Sequencing of the libraries was done on Illumina HiSeq using 60 bp reads that spanned the CDR3 and were read from J toward V. On the study's bioinformatics: Raw reads were preprocessed for error removal, and CDR3 was defined according to IMGT conventions as running from the conserved cysteine to phenylalanine. To get clonality, Shannon entropy was normalized by log2 of the number of productive unique TCRs and the result was subtracted from 1. CD4 or CD8 identity of scalp clones was inferred by cross-referencing scalp TCRbeta sequences with sorted blood CD4 and CD8 repertoires. The clones in this table, taken by TCRdb from immuneACCESS, are in-frame only. Not every clone is retained; where verified, under half of the shortfall comes from an unresolved V gene, and the cause of the rest is unknown. From that table come the V and J calls and clone size; the DNA was used to work out D and trimming. For this sample, over 250,000 clones appear and none is a singleton. 0.9% to 1.5% of the sample comes from the top ten.

This specimen comes from a study of CD8+ T cells in alopecia areata (dated by TCRdb to between 2017 and 2018). Study-level background: Skin from C3H/HeJ donors with spontaneous alopecia (6-12 months old) was grafted onto female C3H/HeJ recipients aged roughly 7-10 weeks. TCRbeta CDR3 regions were amplified by immunoSEQ multiplex PCR with 35 Vbeta forward and 13 Jbeta reverse primers. In both human patients and the C3H/HeJ mouse model, the study applied high-throughput TCRbeta sequencing to look at T cell clonal expansion in alopecia areata. Clonality in the scalp was compared among normal scalp (n=4), patchy alopecia areata scalp (n=8), and alopecia totalis/universalis scalp (n=8). RNA was obtained with the PAXgene miRNA kit for fixed scalp, the miRNeasy kit for PBMCs, and the RNeasy kit for mouse skin. On the human side, TCRbeta sequencing was run on scalp tissue and on sorted CD4+ and CD8+ peripheral blood T cells from healthy controls and from alopecia areata patients with either patchy or totalis/universalis disease. Study-level results and caveats: Unlike mouse skin, which is dominated by gammadelta T cells, normal human skin has resident alphabeta T cells that are also sequenced, and this complicates analysis of the scalp TCR repertoire. Lesional scalp, especially in alopecia totalis/universalis, showed higher clonality and more expanded CD8+ clones than normal scalp, suggesting antigenic drive. Shared TCR sequences between patients were less evident than in mice, which may be partly attributable to HLA diversity in the patient population.

Source material: CD4+ T cells sorted from a lymph node. This sequence was found in a C3H/HeJ mouse with alopecia areata. For this strain, the MHC haplotype is H2-k.

The CDR3 region: CASSRDWGVSAETLYF. The part of the CDR3 DNA that was read is TGTGCCAGCTCCCGGGACTGGGGGGTGAGTGCAGAA. The chain is assembled from TRBV12-1 and TRBJ2-3; TRBD2 lines up with 12 middle nucleotides. The observed sequence ends 4 residues before the CDR3 terminus, with the missing tail filled in from the germline J gene. Inclusive of the bounding cysteine and phenylalanine, the CDR3 is 16 residues long. Part of the CDR3 DNA is given, 36 bases translated from base 1. V trim: 4 bases; J trim: 0 bases; unmatched bases: 4. Per the germline V gene, SGHSN is the CDR1 and HYEKVE is the CDR2.